The 8 T cell receptor beta chains below were found in one sample sequenced in a study of identical twins. TCRdb re-called the 5' RACE reads through MiXCR, storing one row per CDR3 protein. Of 430,000 or so distinct CDR3 sequences detected, 20% to 30% appear once; the ten largest clones hold over 2.5%. Separately, the same data were catalogued under a study of T cells expressing NK-cell markers.

The material sequenced was CD4+ T cells sorted from blood. These receptors were obtained from a young woman in good health.

The rearrangement links TRBV6-1 to TRBJ2-7; perhaps TRBD1 as D (6 bases). The CDR3 has 13 residues. CDR1 and CDR2 from the germline V gene are MNHNS and SASEGT. Trimming pared 6 bases from V and 5 bases from J, leaving 14 bases between. The CDR3 reads CASRAPGHHEQYF. CDR3 in DNA: TGTGCCAGCAGGGCTCCGGGACACCACGAGCAGTACTTC.

This clonotype was observed a few times. The chain has TRBV12-3 or TRBV12-4 and TRBJ2-1; TRBD2 matches at 9 bases. J was trimmed by 5 bases and V by 7 bases; bases with no gene match: 9. CDR3 length: 15 amino acids. This CDR3 reads CASILGLARDNEQFF. As DNA, the CDR3 is TGTGCCAGCATATTAGGACTAGCGCGCGACAATGAGCAGTTCTTC.

The V call is TRBV7-2, the J call TRBJ2-1; D is undetermined. The CDR3 totals 13 residues. CDR1 and CDR2 (germline): SGHTA, FQGNSA. V was trimmed by 2 bases and J by 8 bases, leaving 10 bases between them. This CDR3 reads CASSLQAPHEQFF. CDR3 DNA: TGTGCCAGCAGCTTACAAGCTCCCCATGAGCAGTTCTTC.

This clonotype was detected only a few times. The chain uses TRBV10-3 and TRBJ2-1; 9 nucleotides agree with TRBD2. The CDR3 sequence is 15 residues long. Losses at the gene ends were 6 bases for V and 10 bases for J; bases not matched to a gene: 13. Germline CDR1 reads ENHRY; CDR2 reads SYGVKD. The CDR3 DNA reads as TGTGCCATCAGCGTTACTAGCGGGTTGATATGGGAGCAGTTCTTC. It codes for CAISVTSGLIWEQFF.

The chain links TRBV2 to TRBJ2-1, with D possibly matching TRBD2 (5 bases). The CDR3 runs 12 residues. The V and J ends lost 10 bases and 10 bases respectively, with 17 bases between them. Per the germline V gene, CDR1 is SNHLY and CDR2 is FYNNEI. The CDR3 DNA reads TGTGCCATCAATAAAGGAGGAATGGAGCAGTTCTTC. This gives the protein CAINKGGMEQFF.

The CDR3 loop reads CATGLAGVVSFHEQFF. The DNA for the CDR3 is TGTGCCACCGGACTAGCGGGAGTAGTATCGTTCCATGAGCAGTTCTTC. The chain uses TRBV7-9 and TRBJ2-1; 13 nucleotides line up with TRBD2. Germline loops: CDR1 SEHNR, CDR2 FQNEAQ (reference sequence). This CDR3 has 16 amino acids. The V segment lost 10 bases and the J segment 8 bases; nucleotides outside the gene matches: 14.

The CDR3 sequence is CVDSSGANVLTF. CDR3 in DNA: TGTGTCGACAGTTCTGGGGCCAACGTCCTGACTTTC. The rearrangement uses TRBV28 and TRBJ2-6, with D possibly TRBD1 on 5 matching bases. Germline-derived CDR1 and CDR2 are MDHEN and SYDVKM. CDR3 length equals 12 residues.

In its sample, this clonotype was seen many times. V is TRBV7-2 and J is TRBJ1-1; no clear D. The CDR3 is 13 residues long. Trimming cost V 3 bases and J 4 bases, with 9 bases left between them. Per germline, CDR1 SGHTA and CDR2 FQGNSA. The DNA for the CDR3 is TGTGCCAGCAGCTTCTCAGTCAGCACTGAAGCTTTCTTT. Translating it yields CASSFSVSTEAFF.